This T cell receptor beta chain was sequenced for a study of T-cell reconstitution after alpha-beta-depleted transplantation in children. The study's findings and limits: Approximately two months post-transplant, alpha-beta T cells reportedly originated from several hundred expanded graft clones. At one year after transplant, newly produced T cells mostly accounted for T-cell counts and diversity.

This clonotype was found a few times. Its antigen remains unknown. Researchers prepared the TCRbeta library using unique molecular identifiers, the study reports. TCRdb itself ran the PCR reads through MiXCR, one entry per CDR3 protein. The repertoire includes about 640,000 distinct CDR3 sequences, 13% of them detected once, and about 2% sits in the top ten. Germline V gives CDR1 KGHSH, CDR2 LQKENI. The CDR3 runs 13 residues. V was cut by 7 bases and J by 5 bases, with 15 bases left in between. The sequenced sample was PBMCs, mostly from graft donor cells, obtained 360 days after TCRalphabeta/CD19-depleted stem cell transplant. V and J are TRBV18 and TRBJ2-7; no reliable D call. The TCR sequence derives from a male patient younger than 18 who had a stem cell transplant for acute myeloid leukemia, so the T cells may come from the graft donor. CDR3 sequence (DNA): TGTGCCAGCTTACTTACGAACGAAAACGAGCAGTACTTC. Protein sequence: CASLLTNENEQYF.